This TCR beta chain was identified during a study of Ad26.COV2.S vaccination and SARS-CoV-2 variants. Study findings and constraints: Recipients of either vaccine or placebo displayed similar breadth of non-spike TCRs. People who got the vaccine had more spike-specific TCR breadth than people who got placebo.

Generated by immunoSEQ multiplex PCR, the TCRdb table keeps only in-frame clones and is missing some. The repertoire holds approximately 400,000 clones, with 70% to 90% as singletons. Per germline, CDR1 MNHNS and CDR2 SASEGT. There are 11 residues in the CDR3. V lost 3 bases to trimming and J lost 7 bases, with 6 bases between them. There are a few counts of this clone. Its target is not known. The sample's treatment: approximately 18 received Ad26.COV2.S at low or high dose, single or two shots; roughly five received placebo; per-sample allocation not given. Repertoires come from day 63 after the first vaccine or placebo injection.

This TCR came from a person aged 18 to 65 who received the Ad26.COV2.S COVID-19 vaccine or a placebo. This material consisted of peripheral blood, taken in a trial of Ad26.COV2.S vaccine versus placebo. The genes are TRBV6-1 and TRBJ1-1; D remains unclear. CDR3 region: CASSDRVEAFF. The CDR3 nucleotides are TGTGCCAGCAGTGATAGAGTTGAAGCTTTCTTT.